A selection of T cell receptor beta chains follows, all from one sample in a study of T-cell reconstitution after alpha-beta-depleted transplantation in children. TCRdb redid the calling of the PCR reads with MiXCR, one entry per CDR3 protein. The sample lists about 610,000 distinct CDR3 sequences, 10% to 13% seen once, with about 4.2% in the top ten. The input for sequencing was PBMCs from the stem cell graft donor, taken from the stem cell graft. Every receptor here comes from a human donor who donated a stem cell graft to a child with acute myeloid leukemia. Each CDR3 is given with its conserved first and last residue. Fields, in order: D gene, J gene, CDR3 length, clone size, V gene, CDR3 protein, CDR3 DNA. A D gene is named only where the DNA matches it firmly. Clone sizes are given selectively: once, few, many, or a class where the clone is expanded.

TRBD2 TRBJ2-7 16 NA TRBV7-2 CASSSNLAGGAYEQYF TGTGCCAGCAGCTCCAATCTAGCGGGGGGAGCCTACGAGCAGTACTTC
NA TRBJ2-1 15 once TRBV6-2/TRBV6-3 CASTLPLAQYNEQFF TGTGCCAGCACCTTACCACTAGCCCAATACAATGAGCAGTTCTTC
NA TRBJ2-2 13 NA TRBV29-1 CSAEGAGRKELFF TGCAGCGCCGAGGGTGCGGGTAGGAAAGAGCTGTTTTTT
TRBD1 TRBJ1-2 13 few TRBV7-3 CASSTGQGNGYTF TGTGCCAGCAGCACGGGACAGGGTAATGGCTACACCTTC
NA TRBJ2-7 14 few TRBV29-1 CSVQLGGVGREQYF TGCAGCGTCCAACTGGGGGGAGTCGGGAGAGAGCAGTACTTC
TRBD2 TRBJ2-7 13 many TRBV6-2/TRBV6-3 CASLGGSSYEQYF TGTGCCAGCCTTGGCGGGAGCTCCTACGAGCAGTACTTC
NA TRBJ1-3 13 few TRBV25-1 CASSYLRANTIYF TGTGCCAGCAGCTACCTCAGGGCAAACACCATATATTTT
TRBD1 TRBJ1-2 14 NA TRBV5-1 CASSLVRGPDGYTF TGCGCCAGCAGCTTGGTGAGGGGGCCGGATGGCTACACCTTC
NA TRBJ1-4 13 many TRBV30 CAWSNGGNGKLFF TGTGCCTGGAGTAATGGAGGGAATGGAAAACTGTTTTTT
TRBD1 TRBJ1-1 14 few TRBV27 CASRRGQGNTEAFF TGTGCCAGCAGGAGGGGACAGGGAAACACTGAAGCTTTCTTT
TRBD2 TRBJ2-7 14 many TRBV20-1 CSARTSGRVYEQYF TGCAGTGCACGGACTAGCGGGAGAGTCTACGAGCAGTACTTC
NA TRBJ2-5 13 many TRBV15 CATSRDPRETQYF TGTGCCACCAGCAGAGACCCTAGGGAGACCCAGTACTTC
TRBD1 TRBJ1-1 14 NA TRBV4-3 CASSQTRGRTEAFF TGCGCCAGCAGCCAAACCAGGGGGCGGACGGAAGCTTTCTTT
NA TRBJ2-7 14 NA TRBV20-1 CSARVADDFYEQYF TGCAGTGCTAGAGTAGCGGACGATTTCTACGAGCAGTACTTC
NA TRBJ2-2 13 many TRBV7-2 CASGRENTGELFF TGTGCCAGCGGGAGAGAGAACACCGGGGAGCTGTTTTTT
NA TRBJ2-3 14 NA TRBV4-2 CASSSEVRSDTQYF TGTGCCAGCAGCTCGGAGGTTAGGTCAGATACGCAGTATTTT
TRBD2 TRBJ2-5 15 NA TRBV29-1 CSVGLISGGPETQYF TGCAGCGTTGGACTCATTTCGGGGGGTCCGGAGACCCAGTACTTC
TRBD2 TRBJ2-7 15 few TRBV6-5 CASSWRTSGSYEQYF TGTGCCAGCAGTTGGAGGACTAGCGGAAGCTACGAGCAGTACTTC
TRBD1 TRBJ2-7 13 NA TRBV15 CATSKDRGYEQYF TGTGCCACCAGCAAAGACAGGGGTTACGAGCAGTACTTC
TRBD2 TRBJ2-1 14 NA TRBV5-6 CASSFAGGAGEQFF TGTGCCAGCAGCTTCGCCGGGGGGGCAGGTGAGCAGTTCTTC
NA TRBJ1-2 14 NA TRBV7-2 CASSWVPSDYGYTF TGTGCCAGCAGCTGGGTACCTTCGGACTATGGCTACACCTTC
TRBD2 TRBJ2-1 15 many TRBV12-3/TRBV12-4 CASRVSGTSYNEQFF TGTGCCAGCAGGGTTAGCGGGACTTCCTACAATGAGCAGTTCTTC
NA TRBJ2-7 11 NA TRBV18 CASSETSEQYF TGTGCCAGCTCCGAGACATCCGAGCAGTACTTC
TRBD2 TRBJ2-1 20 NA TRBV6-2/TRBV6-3 CASSFFLPGTSGRLYNEQFF TGTGCCAGCAGTTTCTTCTTACCGGGGACTAGCGGGCGGCTGTACAATGAGCAGTTCTTC
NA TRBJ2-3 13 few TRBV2 CASERSLSDTQYF TGTGCCAGCGAGCGCTCCCTATCAGATACGCAGTATTTT
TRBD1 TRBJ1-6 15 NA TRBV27 CASSAGQGKESPLHF TGTGCCAGCAGCGCGGGACAGGGAAAAGAGTCACCCCTCCACTTT
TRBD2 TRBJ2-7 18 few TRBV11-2 CASSLVGLAGGSAYEQYF TGTGCCAGCAGCTTAGTAGGACTAGCGGGAGGAAGCGCCTACGAGCAGTACTTC
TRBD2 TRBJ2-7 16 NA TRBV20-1 CSADSLTSGSRGEQYF TGCAGTGCCGATAGCCTAACTAGCGGGAGTCGTGGCGAGCAGTACTTC
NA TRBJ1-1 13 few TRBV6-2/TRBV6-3 CASSYPAGIEAFF TGTGCCAGCAGTTACCCGGCTGGGATTGAAGCTTTCTTT
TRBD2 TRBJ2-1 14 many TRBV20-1 CSARRLAGGGEQFF TGCAGTGCTAGACGACTAGCGGGAGGTGGTGAGCAGTTCTTC
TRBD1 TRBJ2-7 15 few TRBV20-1 CSARRGTGGSYEQYF TGCAGTGCCCGTAGGGGGACAGGGGGGAGCTACGAGCAGTACTTC
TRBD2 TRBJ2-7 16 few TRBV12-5 CASGLPRTSGRYEQYF TGTGCTAGTGGTCTACCTAGGACTAGCGGGAGATACGAGCAGTACTTC
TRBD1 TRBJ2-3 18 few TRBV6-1 CASSLNTGTGGITDTQYF TGTGCCAGCAGTCTTAACACCGGGACAGGGGGCATAACAGATACGCAGTATTTT
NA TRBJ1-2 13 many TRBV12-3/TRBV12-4 CASSLRPSRGYTF TGTGCCAGCAGTTTAAGGCCTTCGAGGGGCTACACCTTC
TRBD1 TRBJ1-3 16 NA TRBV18 CASSPQLTGAGNTIYF TGTGCCAGCTCACCGCAATTGACAGGGGCTGGAAACACCATATATTTT
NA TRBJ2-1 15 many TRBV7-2 CASSLPKSGVNEQFF TGTGCCAGCAGCTTACCTAAGAGCGGAGTTAATGAGCAGTTCTTC
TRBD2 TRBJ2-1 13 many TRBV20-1 CSAPRGAYNEQFF TGCAGTGCTCCACGGGGGGCCTACAATGAGCAGTTCTTC
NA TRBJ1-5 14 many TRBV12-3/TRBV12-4 CASSFDRFRQPQHF TGTGCCAGCAGTTTCGACAGGTTTCGCCAGCCCCAGCATTTT
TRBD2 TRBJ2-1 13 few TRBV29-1 CSVGGRLNNEQFF TGCAGCGTTGGCGGGAGGCTTAACAATGAGCAGTTCTTC
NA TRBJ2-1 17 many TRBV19 CASSIDLASGAYNEQFF TGTGCCAGTAGTATAGATCTAGCGTCCGGGGCCTACAATGAGCAGTTCTTC
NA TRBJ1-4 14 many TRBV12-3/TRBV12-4 CASSHSFYGEKLFF TGTGCCAGCAGCCACTCCTTTTATGGGGAAAAACTGTTTTTT
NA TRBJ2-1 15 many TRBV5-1 CASSLVPSSVNEQFF TGCGCCAGCAGCTTGGTACCCTCAAGCGTCAATGAGCAGTTCTTC
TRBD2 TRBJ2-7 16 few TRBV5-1 CASSLLTSGSTHEQYF TGCGCCAGCAGCTTGTTGACTAGCGGGAGTACCCACGAGCAGTACTTC
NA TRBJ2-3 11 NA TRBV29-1 CSVRTVDTQYF TGCAGCGTTAGGACAGTGGATACGCAGTATTTT
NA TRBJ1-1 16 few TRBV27 CASSFSSGFMNTEAFF TGTGCCAGCAGTTTTAGCTCAGGGTTCATGAACACTGAAGCTTTCTTT
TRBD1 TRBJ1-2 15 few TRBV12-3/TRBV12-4 CASSHHSDRQYGYTF TGTGCCAGCAGTCATCATTCGGACAGGCAGTATGGCTACACCTTC
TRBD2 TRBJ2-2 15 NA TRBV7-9 CASSRAGPNTGELFF TGTGCCAGCAGCCGAGCGGGGCCGAACACCGGGGAGCTGTTTTTT
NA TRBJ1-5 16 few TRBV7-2 CASSSQGMVGNQPQHF TGTGCCAGCAGCTCACAGGGTATGGTTGGCAATCAGCCCCAGCATTTT
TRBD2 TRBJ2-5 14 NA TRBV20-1 CSAGLAGVGETQYF TGCAGTGCCGGACTAGCGGGAGTTGGAGAGACCCAGTACTTC